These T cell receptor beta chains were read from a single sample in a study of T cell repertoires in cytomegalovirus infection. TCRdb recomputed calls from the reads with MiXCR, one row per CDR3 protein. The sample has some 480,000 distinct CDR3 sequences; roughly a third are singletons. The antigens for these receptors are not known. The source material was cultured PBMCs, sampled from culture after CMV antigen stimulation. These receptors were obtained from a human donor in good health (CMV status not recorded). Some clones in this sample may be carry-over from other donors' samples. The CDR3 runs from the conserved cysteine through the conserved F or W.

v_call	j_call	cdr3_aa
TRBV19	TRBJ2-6	CASSALQGSGANVLTF
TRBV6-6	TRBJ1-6	CASSYTRGDSPLHF
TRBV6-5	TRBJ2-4	CASRDRGLAANIQYF
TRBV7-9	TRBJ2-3	CASSFLAGSGTDTQYF
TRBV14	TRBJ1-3	CASSQQGSAGNTIYF
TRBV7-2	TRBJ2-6	CASSSKPGANVLTF
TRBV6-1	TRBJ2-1	CASSEGASGSNEQFF
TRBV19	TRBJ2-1	CASRGTGSPSQDEQFF
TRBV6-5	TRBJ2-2	CASSGTSAAELFF
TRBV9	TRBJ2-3	CASSEDLADTQYF
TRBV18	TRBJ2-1	CASSAPRNSGYNEQFF
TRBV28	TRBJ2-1	CASNPGVGEQFF
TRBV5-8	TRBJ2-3	CATGDTAPDTQYF
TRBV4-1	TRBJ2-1	CASSQLGLARNEQFF
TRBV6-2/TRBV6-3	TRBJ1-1	CASSYGGHRGTEAFF
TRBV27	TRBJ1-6	CASSPGQARSSYNSPLHF